The 26 T cell receptor beta chains in this list originate from one sample, sequenced in a study of blood T cell repertoires in COVID-19. Measured with immunoSEQ multiplex PCR; TCRdb has only the in-frame clones, and not every one. The sample yields about 240,000 clones, approximately 83% seen once. Sequencing was done on a sample of peripheral blood. The receptor source for this set is a woman aged 30 to 39 who had recovered from COVID-19.

This clone has a single count. Here the CDR3 omits its conserved ending phenylalanine or tryptophan, so a read error is the likely source. This chain connects TRBV9 to TRBJ1-5; TRBD1 agrees at 11 bases. Germline V gene sequence: CDR1 SGDLS, CDR2 YYNGEE. The ends lost 2 bases at V and 5 bases at J; junction bases unmatched: 6. The CDR3 is 16 residues long. The CDR3 DNA follows: TGTGCCAGCAGCGTTCCTGGACAGGGGGCGGATCAGCCCCAGCATCTT. This codes for CASSVPGQGADQPQHL.

Only a few counts were recorded for this clone. The CDR3 region is CASSLTGGAGNTIYF. The CDR3 DNA sequence: TGTGCCAGCAGTTTGACAGGGGGAGCTGGAAACACCATATATTTT. The chain links TRBV7-3 to TRBJ1-3; TRBD1 matches 9 bases. The V gene's germline CDR1 is SGHTA and CDR2 FQGTGA. The V segment lost 6 bases and the J segment 2 bases; nucleotides outside the gene matches: 5. The CDR3 spans 15 residues.

This CDR3 reads CASSRVEITGELFF. The CDR3 nucleotides read TGTGCCAGCAGTAGAGTTGAAATCACCGGGGAGCTGTTTTTT. This rearrangement joins TRBV27 to TRBJ2-2; no firm D call. The germline V gene has CDR1 MNHEY and CDR2 SMNVEV (reference sequence). The germline V and J ends were trimmed by 5 bases and 4 bases, with 11 bases remaining between them. The CDR3 consists of 14 residues.

The chain is built from TRBV5-4 and TRBJ2-7; D perhaps matches TRBD1 (5 bases). The CDR3 consists of 14 residues. Germline CDR1 is SGHNT and CDR2 is YYREEE (reference sequence). Trimming removed 1 base from V and 4 bases from J, with 12 bases in between. The CDR3 DNA reads TGTGCCAGCAGCTTGACACAGGCCGGGTACGAGCAGTACTTC. As protein: CASSLTQAGYEQYF.

CDR3 DNA: TGCAGCGTTGTCACAGGGAGCAATGAGCAGTTCTTC. This gives the protein CSVVTGSNEQFF. The gene calls are TRBV29-1 and TRBJ2-1; weak D call: TRBD1 (6 bases). The CDR3 has 12 amino acids. CDR1 and CDR2 (germline): SQVTM, ANQGSEA. V gave up 4 bases and J gave up 6 bases, with 10 bases separating them.

The rearrangement links TRBV5-1 to TRBJ2-3, with TRBD2 matching over 16 bases. The junction had 6 bases not matched to a gene; V was cut back by 4 bases and J by 1 base. The CDR3 contains 18 residues. Germline V lookup: CDR1 SGHRS, CDR2 YFSETQ. CDR3 sequence (DNA): TGCGCCAGCAGCCACGGGACTAGCGGGGGGGCCGGCACAGATACGCAGTATTTT. This codes for CASSHGTSGGAGTDTQYF.

The chain joins TRBV6-5 to TRBJ1-5, with a weak D call TRBD1 (6 bases). CDR1 and CDR2 from the germline V gene are MNHEY and SVGAGI. The CDR3 length is 14 residues. V was cut by 0 bases and J by 5 bases, with 8 bases left in between. This CDR3 reads CASSYSQGYQPQHF. CDR3 DNA sequence: TGTGCCAGCAGTTACTCACAGGGTTATCAGCCCCAGCATTTT.

The chain carries TRBV6-5 and TRBJ2-7, with TRBD2 matching over 9 bases. V shed 2 bases and J 3 bases; nucleotides not matched to a gene: 5. The CDR3 spans 15 residues. Per the germline V gene, CDR1 is MNHEY and CDR2 is SVGAGI. CDR3 sequence reads: CASSYNGLAYYEQYF. The CDR3 DNA follows: TGTGCCAGCAGTTACAACGGACTAGCGTACTACGAGCAGTACTTC.

The V gene is TRBV15, the J gene TRBJ1-5; TRBD1 matches 8 bases. J lost 1 base, V lost 8 bases, and 7 bases had no gene match. Germline CDR1 and CDR2: LNHNV and YYDKDF (reference sequence). The CDR3 is 15 amino acids. The CDR3 protein is CATLDRGSSNQPQHF. The DNA for the CDR3 is TGTGCCACCCTAGACAGGGGATCGAGCAATCAGCCCCAGCATTTT. The whole variable domain, remainder taken from reference TRBV15 and TRBJ1-5, is DAMVIQNPRYQVTQFGKPVTLSCSQTLNHNVMYWYQQKSSQAPKLLFHYYDKDFNNEADTPDNFQSRRPNTSFCFLDIRSPGLGDTAMYLCATLDRGSSNQPQHFGDGTRLSIL.

The chain employs TRBV5-1 and TRBJ2-5; D is perhaps TRBD1 (6 bases). The V gene lost 0 bases and the J gene lost 5 bases, with 11 bases spanning the gap. Germline V gene lookup returns CDR1 SGHRS and CDR2 YFSETQ. CDR3 length: 14 amino acids. This CDR3 is CASSLAGVGETQYF. The CDR3 DNA reads as TGCGCCAGCAGCTTGGCAGGGGTTGGGGAGACCCAGTACTTC.

This clone was detected once. The chain uses TRBV5-1 and TRBJ2-1, with D unclear. Germline V CDR1 and CDR2: SGHRS, YFSETQ. The CDR3 contains 15 residues. V gave up 4 bases and J gave up 4 bases, with 15 bases separating them. The CDR3 region has the DNA TGCGCCAGCAGCCCTGGTCGAGGCATTTACAATGAGCAGTTCTTC. Protein: CASSPGRGIYNEQFF.

The V and J genes are TRBV11-1 and TRBJ1-6; 8 nucleotides align to TRBD1. This CDR3 has 14 amino acids. CDR1 is SGHAT and CDR2 is FQDESV in the germline V gene (reference sequence). The V and J ends lost 2 bases and 8 bases, in that order; junction bases with no gene match: 2. The CDR3 bases are TGTGCCAGCAGCTTACAGGGGGCGTATTCACCCCTCCACTTT. This gives the protein CASSLQGAYSPLHF.

V is TRBV7-2 and J is TRBJ1-2, with D hard to call. The CDR3 spans 14 residues. The germline CDR1 and CDR2 sequences are SGHTA and FQGNSA. Trimming stripped 1 base from V and 4 bases from J, with 10 bases between. The CDR3 loop reads CASSLEAGGYGYTF. CDR3 nucleotide sequence: TGTGCCAGCAGCTTAGAGGCAGGAGGCTATGGCTACACCTTC.

The chain joins TRBV24-1 to TRBJ2-2, with 7 bases that match TRBD1. Germline trimming cut 4 bases from V and 1 base from J; bases unmatched to any gene: 8. Germline V gene data show CDR1 as KGHDR and CDR2 as SFDVKD. CDR3 length equals 17 residues. The CDR3 loop reads CATSENRGSLNTGELFF. DNA of the CDR3: TGTGCCACCAGTGAAAACAGGGGATCTTTGAACACCGGGGAGCTGTTTTTT.

The CDR3, as DNA: TGTGCCAGCTACGACAGGGCCGGGGAGCTGTTTTTT. Translation: CASYDRAGELFF. This sequence joins TRBV2 and TRBJ2-2; 7 nucleotides line up with TRBD1. This CDR3 has 12 amino acids. J gave up 6 bases and V 8 bases, and 3 bases lay outside the gene matches. Germline CDR1 and CDR2: SNHLY and FYNNEI. The whole variable domain, filled in from reference TRBV2 and TRBJ2-2, reads EPEVTQTPSHQVTQMGQEVILRCVPISNHLYFYWYRQILGQKVEFLVSFYNNEISEKSEIFDDQFSVERPDGSNFTLKIRSTKLEDSAMYFCASYDRAGELFFGEGSRLTVL.

This clone came up a few times. The chain carries TRBV18 and TRBJ2-5, with unresolved D. CDR1 is KGHSH and CDR2 is LQKENI in the germline V gene. The CDR3 covers 13 residues. V was cut by 3 bases and J by 5 bases, with 10 bases left in between. CDR3 sequence (DNA): TGTGCCAGCTCACCCGGGTCTAGGGAGACCCAGTACTTC. Translating it yields CASSPGSRETQYF.

This chain links TRBV5-5 with TRBJ2-5; D perhaps matches TRBD2 (5 bases). This CDR3 is built from 14 residues. Germline V lookup: CDR1 SGHKS, CDR2 YYEKEE (reference sequence). Trimming took off 0 bases at V and 4 bases at J, with 10 bases between the two ends. The DNA of the CDR3 is TGTGCCAGCAGCTTGGTGGGAGTCCCAGAGACCCAGTACTTC. Its protein product is CASSLVGVPETQYF. The full variable domain, completed using reference TRBV5-5 and TRBJ2-5, is DAGVTQSPTHLIKTRGQQVTLRCSPISGHKSVSWYQQVLGQGPQFIFQYYEKEERGRGNFPDRFSARQFPNYSSELNVNALLLGDSALYLCASSLVGVPETQYFGPGTRLLVL.

V is TRBV14 and J is TRBJ1-2; a possible D gene is TRBD1 (6 bases). The CDR3 is 15 residues long. From germline, CDR1 is SGHDN and CDR2 FVKESK. Trimming stripped 3 bases from V and 2 bases from J, with 13 bases between. CDR3 coding DNA: TGTGCCAGCAGCCATTCCTCCCAGGGGAACTATGGCTACACCTTC. Amino acid sequence: CASSHSSQGNYGYTF.

The rearrangement uses TRBV2 and TRBJ1-4; D possibly corresponds to TRBD1 (5 bases). Trimming cost V 3 bases and J 10 bases, with 15 bases left between them. Per the germline V gene, CDR1 is SNHLY and CDR2 is FYNNEI. This CDR3 comprises 14 residues. The CDR3, as DNA: TGTGCCAGCAGTGATCCGGCAGGGTTAATAAAACTGTTTTTT. Encoded protein: CASSDPAGLIKLFF.

V gene TRBV19 combines with J gene TRBJ1-4, with 7 bases aligning to TRBD1. The V segment lost 5 bases and the J segment 5 bases; nucleotides outside the gene matches: 8. The germline V gene encodes CDR1 LNHDA and CDR2 SQIVND (reference sequence). The CDR3 totals 15 residues. The CDR3, as DNA: TGTGCCAGTAGTGCGGACAGGTTGAGAAATGAAAAACTGTTTTTT. It specifies CASSADRLRNEKLFF.

This clone appeared a single time. This rearrangement joins TRBV5-6 to TRBJ1-2; 12 bases agree with TRBD1. Germline V lookup: CDR1 SGHDT, CDR2 YYEEEE. The CDR3 consists of 15 residues. Trimming removed 4 bases from V and 4 bases from J; junction bases left unmatched: 5. CDR3 sequence reads: CASSPRDRGPYGYTF. In nucleotides, the CDR3 is TGTGCCAGCAGCCCCCGGGACAGGGGGCCCTATGGCTACACCTTC.

The V call is TRBV7-2, the J call TRBJ2-3, with 9 bases that match TRBD2. This CDR3 contains 15 residues. The junction had 6 bases not matched to a gene; V was cut back by 8 bases and J by 0 bases. Germline CDR1 is SGHTA and CDR2 is FQGNSA. The CDR3 sequence: CASAGGTFSTDTQYF. In nucleotides, the CDR3 is TGTGCCAGCGCGGGGGGGACATTTAGCACAGATACGCAGTATTTT.

The chain carries TRBV12-5 and TRBJ2-7; the D gene is possibly TRBD1 (6 bases). Germline V CDR1 and CDR2: LGHNT, FRNRAP. V was trimmed by 7 bases and J by 3 bases, leaving 16 bases between them. CDR3 length: 14 amino acids. CDR3 in amino acids: CASAPPTGVYEQYF. The CDR3 DNA reads TGTGCTAGTGCCCCCCCGACAGGAGTCTACGAGCAGTACTTC.

This chain uses TRBV30 with TRBJ1-3; no clear D gene. Trimming cost V 8 bases and J 1 base, with 6 bases left between them. The CDR3 is 11 amino acids. CDR1 and CDR2 from the germline V gene are GTSNPN and SVGIG (reference sequence). The CDR3 coding sequence is TGTGCCCACAAGTCTGGAAACACCATATATTTT. Translated, it gives CAHKSGNTIYF.

This chain uses TRBV3-1 (or the pseudogene TRBV3-2) with TRBJ2-7; 7 nucleotides line up with TRBD1. The ends lost 5 bases at V and 3 bases at J; junction bases unmatched: 19. Germline-derived CDR1 and CDR2 are LGHDT and YNNKEL (reference sequence). This CDR3 is built from 18 residues. CDR3 residues: CASSTGQVKTSTYYEQYF. In nucleotides, the CDR3 is TGTGCCAGCAGCACCGGACAGGTGAAAACTTCGACATACTACGAGCAGTACTTC.

The rearrangement links TRBV6-5 to TRBJ2-1; 9 bases are shared with TRBD1. The V segment lost 0 bases and the J segment 6 bases; nucleotides outside the gene matches: 6. The CDR3 has 16 residues. CDR1 is MNHEY and CDR2 is SVGAGI in the germline V gene. CDR3 bases: TGTGCCAGCAGTTACTCGAGTACAGGGGGCTTCAATGAGCAGTTCTTC. Its protein product is CASSYSSTGGFNEQFF.